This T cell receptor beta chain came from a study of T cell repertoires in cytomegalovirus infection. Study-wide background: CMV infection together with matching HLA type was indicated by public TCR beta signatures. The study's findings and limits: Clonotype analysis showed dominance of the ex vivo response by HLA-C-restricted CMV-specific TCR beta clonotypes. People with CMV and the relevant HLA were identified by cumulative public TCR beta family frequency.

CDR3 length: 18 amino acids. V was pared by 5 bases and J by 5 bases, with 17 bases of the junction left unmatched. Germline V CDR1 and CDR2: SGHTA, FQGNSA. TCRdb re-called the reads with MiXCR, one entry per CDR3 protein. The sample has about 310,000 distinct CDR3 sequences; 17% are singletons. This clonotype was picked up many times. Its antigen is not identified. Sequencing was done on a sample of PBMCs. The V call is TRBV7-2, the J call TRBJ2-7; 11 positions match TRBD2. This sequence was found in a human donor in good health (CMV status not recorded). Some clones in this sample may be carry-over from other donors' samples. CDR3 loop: CASSLMGSGGAIVDEQYF. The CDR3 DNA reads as TGTGCCAGCAGCCTCATGGGTAGCGGGGGGGCCATCGTCGACGAGCAGTACTTC.